These 18 T cell receptor beta chains share one sample of origin, sequenced in a study of shared clonotypes between healthy human individuals. Sequencing was performed with immunoSEQ multiplex PCR; in TCRdb, only in-frame clones are kept and a portion is missing. The sample lists about 2.3 million clones; around 93% were seen once. Material for sequencing was naive CD4+ T cells from PBMCs. Specified subset: CD45RA+ positively selected. Receptors were obtained from a man between 18 and 35 years old in good health. Some clones in this sample may be carry-over from other donors' samples.

The CDR3 reads CASSHRGPGLAGVTDTQYF. In nucleotides, the CDR3 is TGTGCCAGCAGCCACCGAGGCCCGGGACTAGCGGGAGTAACAGATACGCAGTATTTT. V gene TRBV7-2 combines with J gene TRBJ2-3, with 14 bases that match TRBD2. This CDR3 is 19 amino acids long. The V and J ends lost 5 bases and 3 bases, in that order; junction bases with no gene match: 13. The germline V gene has CDR1 SGHTA and CDR2 FQGNSA. The full variable domain, with the rest looked up from reference TRBV7-2 and TRBJ2-3, is GAGVSQSPSNKVTEKGKDVELRCDPISGHTALYWYRQSLGQGLEFLIYFQGNSAPDKSGLPSDRFSAERTGGSVSTLTIQRTQQEDSAVYLCASSHRGPGLAGVTDTQYFGPGTRLTVL.

The J gene is TRBJ2-1, the V gene TRBV29-1, with 8 bases matching TRBD1. The CDR3 totals 14 residues. Germline V gene data show CDR1 as SQVTM and CDR2 as ANQGSEA. V gave up 7 bases and J gave up 3 bases; unmatched junction bases: 8. This chain's CDR3 is CSASQGTGYNEQFF. The CDR3 nucleotides are TGCAGCGCTAGTCAAGGGACAGGCTACAATGAGCAGTTCTTC.

J is TRBJ2-1 and V is TRBV9; 7 nucleotides line up with TRBD1. Germline V CDR1 and CDR2: SGDLS, YYNGEE. The CDR3 has 15 residues. With 3 bases clipped from V and 6 bases from J, the junction kept 9 bases outside the gene matches. The CDR3 reads CASSATGVTGNEQFF. The CDR3 nucleotides are TGTGCCAGCAGCGCCACAGGGGTCACGGGCAATGAGCAGTTCTTC. The variable domain in full, completed from reference TRBV9 and TRBJ2-1, reads DSGVTQTPKHLITATGQRVTLRCSPRSGDLSVYWYQQSLDQGLQFLIQYYNGEERAKGNILERFSAQQFPDLHSELNLSSLELGDSALYFCASSATGVTGNEQFFGPGTRLTVL.

Details on this clone: Other nucleotide sequences from this sample produce the same CDR3. The CDR3 DNA reads TGTGCCAGCAGTTTGGGACTAGCGGGAGTCGGCGAGCAGTACTTC. Protein: CASSLGLAGVGEQYF. The chain uses TRBV27 and TRBJ2-7, with TRBD2 matching over 14 bases. The CDR3 runs 15 residues. V trimming: 3 bases; J trimming: 6 bases; junction bases outside the gene matches: 4. Germline V CDR1 and CDR2: MNHEY, SMNVEV (reference sequence).

V gene TRBV18 combines with J gene TRBJ2-2; weak D call: TRBD1 (6 bases). The CDR3 is 16 amino acids. V dropped 3 bases and J dropped 5 bases, with 16 bases sitting between them. Germline V gene sequence: CDR1 KGHSH, CDR2 LQKENI. The CDR3 protein is CASSPPAKQGTGELFF. CDR3 nucleotide sequence: TGTGCCAGCTCACCCCCCGCTAAACAGGGAACCGGGGAGCTGTTTTTT.

This chain uses TRBV28 with TRBJ2-5, with a possible D match to TRBD1 (5 bases). Per germline, CDR1 MDHEN and CDR2 SYDVKM. Trimming stripped 4 bases from V and 1 base from J, with 10 bases between. This CDR3 is 14 amino acids long. The CDR3 reads CASSSRQFQETQYF. CDR3 DNA: TGTGCCAGCAGTTCGCGACAGTTCCAAGAGACCCAGTACTTC.

The CDR3 DNA sequence: TGTGCCAGCAGCTTAGCAGGGGTTCAGCCCCAGCATTTT. This translates into CASSLAGVQPQHF. This chain uses TRBV11-3 with TRBJ1-5, with D possibly matching TRBD1 (6 bases). The CDR3 extends over 13 amino acids. Trimming took off 1 base at V and 6 bases at J, with 7 bases between the two ends. Germline V gene lookup returns CDR1 SGHNT and CDR2 YENEEA.

This clone was observed a single time. CDR3 amino acids: CASSPIGSRSAGYTF. DNA of the CDR3: TGTGCCAGCTCACCCATCGGGTCCCGGTCGGCTGGCTACACCTTC. The chain links TRBV18 to TRBJ1-2; D gene unclear. The CDR3 has 15 residues. Trimming left V 3 bases short and J 7 bases short, with 18 bases between. Per germline, CDR1 KGHSH and CDR2 LQKENI.

This clone was picked up a small number of times. The chain couples TRBV19 to TRBJ2-2; D perhaps matches TRBD2 (6 bases). This CDR3 is built from 13 residues. V lost 10 bases, J lost 7 bases, and 16 bases lay in between. Germline values: CDR1 LNHDA, CDR2 SQIVND (reference sequence). Written as DNA, the CDR3 is TGTGCCACCAACGAGGGGAGGATCGGGGAGCTGTTTTTT. Translating it yields CATNEGRIGELFF.

This clone is a singleton in its sample. The chain couples TRBV6-6 to TRBJ2-2; 10 bases align to TRBD1. The CDR3 covers 15 residues. V lost 8 bases and J lost 9; bases outside the gene matches: 12. Germline lookup yields CDR1 MNHNY and CDR2 SVGAGI (reference sequence). CDR3 protein: CASGARDRGLRELFF. CDR3 sequence (DNA): TGTGCCAGCGGCGCCCGGGACAGGGGTCTCCGGGAGCTGTTTTTT.

This chain links TRBV11-2 with TRBJ2-3; no firm D call. Per the germline V gene, CDR1 is SGHAT and CDR2 is FQNNGV. This CDR3 contains 12 residues. The germline V and J ends were trimmed by 5 bases and 7 bases, with 10 bases remaining between them. CDR3 sequence (DNA): TGTGCCAGCAGCCCGGACCAGAATACGCAGTATTTT. This codes for CASSPDQNTQYF.

For this clone: This specimen includes other DNA sequences encoding the same CDR3. This chain connects TRBV5-1 to TRBJ2-3; the match to TRBD1 covers 8 bases. This CDR3 is 14 amino acids long. Germline lookup yields CDR1 SGHRS and CDR2 YFSETQ. Losses at the gene ends were 4 bases for V and 1 base for J; bases not matched to a gene: 2. CDR3 amino acids: CASSPDRGTDTQYF. CDR3 in DNA: TGCGCCAGCAGCCCGGACAGGGGCACAGATACGCAGTATTTT.

About this clone itself: Other DNA sequences in the same sample also yield this CDR3. V gene TRBV28 combines with J gene TRBJ1-2; D call uncertain. V shed 5 bases and J shed 2 bases, with 6 bases lying between them. CDR1 and CDR2 (germline): MDHEN, SYDVKM. The CDR3 runs 12 residues. The CDR3 sequence: CASSISNYGYTF. CDR3 nucleotide sequence: TGTGCCAGCAGTATCTCCAACTATGGCTACACCTTC.

In regard to this clone: Other DNA sequences in this specimen translate into the identical CDR3. This rearrangement joins TRBV19 to TRBJ1-5; 7 bases are shared with TRBD1. With 3 bases clipped from V and 5 bases from J, the junction kept 4 bases outside the gene matches. Germline CDR1 and CDR2: LNHDA and SQIVND (reference sequence). CDR3 length equals 14 residues. The CDR3 region is CASSIWQGDQPQHF. Here the CDR3 DNA reads TGTGCCAGTAGTATCTGGCAGGGGGATCAGCCCCAGCATTTT.

CDR3 in DNA: TGTGCCAGCAGTTTAGGGGCTGAAGGGGGCGACGAGCAGTACTTC. Encoded protein: CASSLGAEGGDEQYF. V gene TRBV28 combines with J gene TRBJ2-7; 7 bases match TRBD1. The CDR3 runs 15 residues. Germline lookup yields CDR1 MDHEN and CDR2 SYDVKM. Trimming cost V 2 bases and J 5 bases; bases outside gene matches: 9.

The CDR3 DNA sequence: TGTGCCAGCAGGCTAGCGCGGAGTTCCTACGAGCAGTACTTC. Translating gives CASRLARSSYEQYF. V and J are TRBV6-5 and TRBJ2-7; TRBD2 is a possible D gene (6 bases). The CDR3 runs to 14 residues. CDR1 and CDR2 from the germline V gene are MNHEY and SVGAGI. V lost 6 bases to trimming and J lost 1 base, with 13 bases between them.

V is TRBV28 and J is TRBJ2-5, with D unresolved. CDR3 length equals 12 residues. Trimming cost V 1 base and J 9 bases, with 9 bases left between them. Germline loops: CDR1 MDHEN, CDR2 SYDVKM. The CDR3 loop reads CASSLSSGAQYF. In DNA, the CDR3 is TGTGCCAGCAGTTTATCCTCGGGTGCCCAGTACTTC.

The genes are TRBV5-5 and TRBJ2-7; no definite D call. The length of the CDR3 is 15 residues. CDR1 is SGHKS, CDR2 YYEKEE, per germline (reference sequence). Trimming shortened V by 4 bases and J by 7 bases, and 21 bases separated the two germline ends. CDR3 protein: CASSTYPLGAMEQYF. The CDR3 DNA sequence: TGTGCCAGCAGCACATACCCCTTAGGAGCTATGGAGCAGTACTTC.